These 2 T cell receptor beta chains were all obtained from the same sample, sequenced in a study of shared clonotypes between healthy human individuals (TCRdb year 2020). Receptor amplification or capture employed the immunoSEQ multiplex PCR assay. Sourced from immuneACCESS, this table was stored by TCRdb with only in-frame sequences that have V and J called. A share of the clones is absent; for the studies checked, an unresolved V gene accounts for under half, and the remainder has no known explanation. Across this sample there are roughly 2.5 million clones, with more than 90% seen only once. About 0.13% of the sample lies in the top ten. Sequencing was performed on naive CD4+ T cells sorted from blood. The label giving this sample's cell subset or site can be read as: CD45RA+ positively selected. Receptors were obtained from a man aged 18 to 29 in good health.

The chain carries TRBV2 and TRBJ2-5, with unresolved D. The germline gives CDR1 SNHLY, CDR2 FYNNEI. The CDR3 extends over 14 amino acids. The ends were cut back, 4 bases at V and 1 base at J, with 10 bases in the middle. The DNA of the CDR3 is TGTGCCAGCAGTGCGCCGCGACTCCAAGAGACCCAGTACTTC. Protein sequence: CASSAPRLQETQYF.

This clone showed up just once. The genes are TRBV6-1 and TRBJ1-4; D not resolved. Trimming pared 1 base from V and 8 bases from J, leaving 14 bases between. The CDR3 contains 15 residues. The germline V gene has CDR1 MNHNS and CDR2 SASEGT. The CDR3 region is CASSEVWHRSEKLFF. The CDR3 DNA sequence: TGTGCCAGCAGTGAAGTCTGGCACCGGTCAGAAAAACTGTTTTTT.